These 12 T cell receptor beta chains came from one sample sequenced in a study of monozygotic twins with inflammatory bowel disease. TCRdb re-called the 5' RACE reads, yielding one record per CDR3 amino acid sequence without DNA. The data show a few hundred thousand distinct CDR3 sequences, and the top ten clones hold 1.6%. Input material: blood. The receptor source for this set is a human donor with ulcerative colitis or Crohn's disease, or a healthy co-twin of an affected twin (not recorded which).

This rearrangement joins TRBV12-3 or TRBV12-4 to TRBJ1-6. The CDR3 has 15 amino acids. The chain's CDR3 is CASSPTGPWNSPLHF.

The chain combines TRBV15 with TRBJ2-3. Germline lookup yields CDR1 LNHNV and CDR2 YYDKDF (reference sequence). The CDR3 loop spans 13 amino acids. The CDR3 region is CATSRDSTDTQYF.

The chain combines TRBV7-9 with TRBJ2-1; without DNA, the TCRdb call of TRBD2 cannot be checked. Germline values: CDR1 SEHNR, CDR2 FQNEAQ (reference sequence). The CDR3 totals 15 residues. The CDR3 region is CASSSLRGALNEQFF. Combining the CDR3 with reference TRBV7-9 and TRBJ2-1 gives the whole variable domain DTGVSQNPRHKITKRGQNVTFRCDPISEHNRLYWYRQTLGQGPEFLTYFQNEAQLEKSRLLSDRFSAERPKGSFSTLEIQRTEQGDSAMYLCASSSLRGALNEQFFGPGTRLTVL.

The V and J genes are TRBV6-1 and TRBJ1-1; TCRdb designates TRBD1, a call that cannot be tested without DNA. Looked up from germline, CDR1 is MNHNS and CDR2 is SASEGT. The CDR3 extends over 16 amino acids. CDR3 residues: CASSPPPAGGNTEAFF.

The chain recombines TRBV7-8 with TRBJ2-1; TCRdb's D gene call, TRBD1, goes unchecked for lack of DNA. The CDR3 spans 14 residues. Germline V CDR1 and CDR2: SGHVS, FQNEAQ. The CDR3: CASSWDRQNNEQFF.

V usage is TRBV20-1 and J usage is TRBJ2-2. CDR1 and CDR2 (germline): DFQATT, SNEGSKA (reference sequence). This CDR3 has 14 amino acids. The CDR3 loop reads CSARDPADTGELFF.

The V and J genes are TRBV7-8 and TRBJ1-5; TCRdb names TRBD1, which stays unverified in the absence of DNA. CDR1 SGHVS and CDR2 FQNEAQ come from the germline V gene. The CDR3 length is 17 residues. This chain's CDR3 is CASGERTGPTYNQPQHF.

The CDR3 loop reads CATQGGSTDTQYF. The rearrangement uses TRBV10-3 and TRBJ2-3; the D call of TRBD1 rests on TCRdb alone, since no DNA is present to check it. This CDR3 is built from 13 residues. Germline CDR1 is ENHRY and CDR2 is SYGVKD.

The rearrangement links TRBV9 to TRBJ2-5; with no DNA, the TCRdb D assignment of TRBD1 cannot be verified. CDR1 and CDR2 (germline): SGDLS, YYNGEE. The CDR3 is made up of 14 amino acids. CDR3 protein: CASSAGDVRETQYF.

The chain joins TRBV20-1 to TRBJ2-7. This CDR3 has 12 amino acids. Germline lookup yields CDR1 DFQATT and CDR2 SNEGSKA (reference sequence). The CDR3 sequence: CSAREGDYEQYF.

The chain is built from TRBV7-2 and TRBJ2-1. Per the germline V gene, CDR1 is SGHTA and CDR2 is FQGNSA. The CDR3 runs 12 residues. CDR3 in amino acids: CASSFKYNEQFF.

The J gene is TRBJ2-7, the V gene TRBV6-5. CDR1 is MNHEY, CDR2 SVGAGI, per germline. The CDR3 extends over 15 amino acids. The CDR3 loop is CASSYVAGSTYEQYF.